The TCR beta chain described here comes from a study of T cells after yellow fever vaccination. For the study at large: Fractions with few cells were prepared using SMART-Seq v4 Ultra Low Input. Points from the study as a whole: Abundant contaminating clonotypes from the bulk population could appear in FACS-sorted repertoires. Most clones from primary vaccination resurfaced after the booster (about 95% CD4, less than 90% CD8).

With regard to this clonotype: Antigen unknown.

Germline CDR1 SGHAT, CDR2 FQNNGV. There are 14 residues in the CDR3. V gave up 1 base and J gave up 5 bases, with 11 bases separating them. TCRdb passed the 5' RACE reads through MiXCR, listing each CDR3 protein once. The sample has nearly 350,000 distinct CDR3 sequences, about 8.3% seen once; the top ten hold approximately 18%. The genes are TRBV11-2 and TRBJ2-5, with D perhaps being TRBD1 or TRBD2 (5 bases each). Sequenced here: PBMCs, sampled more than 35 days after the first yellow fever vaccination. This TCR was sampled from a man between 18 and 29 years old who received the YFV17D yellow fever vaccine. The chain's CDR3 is CASSLGGGVETQYF. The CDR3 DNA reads TGTGCCAGCAGCTTAGGTGGGGGAGTGGAGACCCAGTACTTC. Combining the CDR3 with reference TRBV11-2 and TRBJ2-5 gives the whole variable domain EAGVAQSPRYKIIEKRQSVAFWCNPISGHATLYWYQQILGQGPKLLIQFQNNGVVDDSQLPKDRFSAERLKGVDSTLKIQPAKLEDSAVYLCASSLGGGVETQYFGPGTRLLVL.